The TCR beta chain described here comes from a study of blood T cell repertoires in COVID-19. Study-level information: PBMCs, B-cell-depleted T cells, or T cells provided the cDNA or gDNA that made up the material.

Data came from immunoSEQ multiplex PCR; TCRdb stores just in-frame clones and leaves some out. The sample has under 250,000 clones, around 88% seen once. The CDR3 totals 14 residues. Deletions cut 1 base from V and 8 bases from J, with 12 bases between. Germline V gives CDR1 SGHDN, CDR2 FVKESK. Sample: peripheral blood. This TCR was sampled from a man in his forties with active or convalescent COVID-19. V usage is TRBV14 and J usage is TRBJ2-1, with D possibly TRBD2 on 5 matching bases. The CDR3: CASSQGSVVDEQFF. The DNA for the CDR3 is TGTGCCAGCAGCCAAGGTAGCGTAGTAGATGAGCAGTTCTTC.